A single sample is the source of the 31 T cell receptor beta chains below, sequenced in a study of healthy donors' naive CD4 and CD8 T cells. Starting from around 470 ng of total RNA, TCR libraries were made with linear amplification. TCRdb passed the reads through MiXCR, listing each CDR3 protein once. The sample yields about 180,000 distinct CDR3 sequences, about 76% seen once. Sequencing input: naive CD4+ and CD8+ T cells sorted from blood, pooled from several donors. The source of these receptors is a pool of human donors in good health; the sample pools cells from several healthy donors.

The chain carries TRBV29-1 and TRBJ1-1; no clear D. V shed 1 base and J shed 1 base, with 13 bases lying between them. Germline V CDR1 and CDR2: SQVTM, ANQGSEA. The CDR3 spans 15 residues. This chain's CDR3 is CSVEVPGRSNTEAFF. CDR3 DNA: TGCAGCGTTGAAGTGCCCGGACGGTCGAACACTGAAGCTTTCTTT.

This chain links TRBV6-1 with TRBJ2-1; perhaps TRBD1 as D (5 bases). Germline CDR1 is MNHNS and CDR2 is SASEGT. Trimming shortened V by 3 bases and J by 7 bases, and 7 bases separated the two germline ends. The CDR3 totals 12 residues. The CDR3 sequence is CASSEGPNEQFF. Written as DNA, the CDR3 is TGTGCCAGCAGTGAGGGGCCTAATGAGCAGTTCTTC.

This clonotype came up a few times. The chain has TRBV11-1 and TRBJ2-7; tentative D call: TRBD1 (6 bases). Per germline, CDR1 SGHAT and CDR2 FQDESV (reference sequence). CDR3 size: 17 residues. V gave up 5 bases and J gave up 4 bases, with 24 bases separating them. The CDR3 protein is CASSPLKGRGLPYEQYF. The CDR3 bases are TGTGCCAGCAGCCCCCTGAAGGGCAGGGGATTACCTTACGAGCAGTACTTC.

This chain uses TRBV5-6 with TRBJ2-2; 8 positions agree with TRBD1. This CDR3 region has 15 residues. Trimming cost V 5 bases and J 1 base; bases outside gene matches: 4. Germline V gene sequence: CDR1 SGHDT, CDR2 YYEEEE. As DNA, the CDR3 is TGTGCCAGCAGGGGGACAGGAGAGAACACCGGGGAGCTGTTTTTT. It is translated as CASRGTGENTGELFF.

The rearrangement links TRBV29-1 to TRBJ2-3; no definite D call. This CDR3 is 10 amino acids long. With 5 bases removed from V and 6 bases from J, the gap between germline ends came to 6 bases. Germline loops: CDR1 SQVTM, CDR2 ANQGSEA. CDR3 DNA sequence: TGCAGCGTTTATTCGGATACGCAGTATTTT. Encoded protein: CSVYSDTQYF.

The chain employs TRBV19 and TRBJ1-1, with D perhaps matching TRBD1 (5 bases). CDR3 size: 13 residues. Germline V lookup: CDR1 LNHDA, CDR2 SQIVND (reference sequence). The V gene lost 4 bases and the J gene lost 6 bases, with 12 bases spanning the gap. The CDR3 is CASSTVTGAEAFF. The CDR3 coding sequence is TGTGCCAGTAGTACGGTGACGGGGGCTGAAGCTTTCTTT.

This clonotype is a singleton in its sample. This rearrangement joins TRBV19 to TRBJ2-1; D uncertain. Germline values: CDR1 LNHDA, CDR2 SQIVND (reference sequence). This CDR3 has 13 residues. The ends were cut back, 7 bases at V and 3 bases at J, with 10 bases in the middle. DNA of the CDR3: TGTGCCAGTAAGCCGAACAACTACAATGAGCAGTTCTTC. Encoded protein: CASKPNNYNEQFF.

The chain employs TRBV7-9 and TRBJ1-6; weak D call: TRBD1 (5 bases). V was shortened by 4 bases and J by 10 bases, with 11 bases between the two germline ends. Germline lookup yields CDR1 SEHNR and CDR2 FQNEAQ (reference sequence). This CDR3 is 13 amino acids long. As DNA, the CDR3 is TGTGCCAGCAGCTCCTCCCAGGGATCACCCCTCCACTTT. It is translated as CASSSSQGSPLHF.

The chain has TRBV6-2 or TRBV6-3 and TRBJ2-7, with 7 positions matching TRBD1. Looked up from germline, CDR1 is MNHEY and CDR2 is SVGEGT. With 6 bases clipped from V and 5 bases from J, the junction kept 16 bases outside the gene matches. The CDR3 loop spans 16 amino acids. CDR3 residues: CASRESRGTINNEQYV. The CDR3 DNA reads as TGTGCCAGCAGAGAATCCAGGGGGACCATTAACAACGAGCAGTACGTC.

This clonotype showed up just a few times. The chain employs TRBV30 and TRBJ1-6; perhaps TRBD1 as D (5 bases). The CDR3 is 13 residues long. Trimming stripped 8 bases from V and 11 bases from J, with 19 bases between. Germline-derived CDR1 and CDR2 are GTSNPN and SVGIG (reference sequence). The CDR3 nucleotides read TGTGCCACCAGACCCCCGGGGCGGACACCCCTCCACTTT. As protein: CATRPPGRTPLHF.

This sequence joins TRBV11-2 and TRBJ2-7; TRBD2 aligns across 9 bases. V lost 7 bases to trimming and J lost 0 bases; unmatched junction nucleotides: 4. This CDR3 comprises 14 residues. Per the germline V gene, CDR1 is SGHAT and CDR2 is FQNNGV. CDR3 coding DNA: TGTGCCAGCACCCAGCGGGGGGTCTCCTACGAGCAGTACTTC. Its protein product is CASTQRGVSYEQYF.

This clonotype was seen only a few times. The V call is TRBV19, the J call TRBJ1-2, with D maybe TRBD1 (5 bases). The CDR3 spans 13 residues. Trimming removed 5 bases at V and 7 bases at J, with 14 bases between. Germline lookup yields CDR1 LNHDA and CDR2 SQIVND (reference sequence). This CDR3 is CASSPPGTLGYTF. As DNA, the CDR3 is TGTGCCAGTAGTCCCCCGGGGACGCTTGGCTACACCTTC.

The CDR3 here is CSVVRGRANTEAFF. The CDR3 bases are TGCAGCGTAGTGCGGGGACGGGCGAACACTGAAGCTTTCTTT. The chain has TRBV29-1 and TRBJ1-1; D may be TRBD1 (5 bases). The CDR3 has 14 amino acids. From germline, CDR1 is SQVTM and CDR2 ANQGSEA. The V and J ends lost 6 bases and 1 base respectively, with 15 bases between them.

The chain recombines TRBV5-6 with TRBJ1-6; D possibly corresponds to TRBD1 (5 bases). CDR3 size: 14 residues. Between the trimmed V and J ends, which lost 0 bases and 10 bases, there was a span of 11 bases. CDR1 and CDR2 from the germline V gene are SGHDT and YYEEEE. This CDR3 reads CASSLAAGRSPLHF. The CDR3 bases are TGTGCCAGCAGCTTGGCGGCAGGGCGGTCACCCCTCCACTTT.

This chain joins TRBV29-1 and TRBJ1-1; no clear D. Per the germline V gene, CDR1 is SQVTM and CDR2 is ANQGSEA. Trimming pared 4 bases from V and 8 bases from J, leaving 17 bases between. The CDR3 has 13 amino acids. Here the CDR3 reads CSVVVGPKTEAFF. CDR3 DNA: TGCAGCGTTGTTGTGGGCCCTAAGACGGAAGCTTTCTTT. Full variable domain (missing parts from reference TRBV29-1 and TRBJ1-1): SAVISQKPSRDICQRGTSLTIQCQVDSQVTMMFWYRQQPGQSLTLIATANQGSEATYESGFVIDKFPISRPNLTFSTLTVSNMSPEDSSIYLCSVVVGPKTEAFFGQGTRLTVV.

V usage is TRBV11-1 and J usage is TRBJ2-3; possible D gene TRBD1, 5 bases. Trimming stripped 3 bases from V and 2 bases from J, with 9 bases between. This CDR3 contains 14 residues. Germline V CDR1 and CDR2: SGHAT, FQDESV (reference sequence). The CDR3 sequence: CASSFRGVTDTQYF. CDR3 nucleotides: TGTGCCAGCAGCTTTAGGGGCGTCACAGATACGCAGTATTTT.

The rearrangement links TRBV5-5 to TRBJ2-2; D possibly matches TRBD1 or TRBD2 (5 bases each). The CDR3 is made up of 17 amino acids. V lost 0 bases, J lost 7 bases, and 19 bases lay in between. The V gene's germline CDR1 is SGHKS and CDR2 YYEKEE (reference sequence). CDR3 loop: CASSLGTLGARGGELFF. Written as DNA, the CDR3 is TGTGCCAGCAGCTTGGGTACCCTCGGGGCGCGTGGCGGGGAGCTGTTTTTT.

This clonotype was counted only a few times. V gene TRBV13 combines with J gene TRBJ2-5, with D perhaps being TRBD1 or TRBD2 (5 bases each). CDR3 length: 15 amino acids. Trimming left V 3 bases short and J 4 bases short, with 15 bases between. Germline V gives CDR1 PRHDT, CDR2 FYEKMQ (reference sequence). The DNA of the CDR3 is TGTGCCAGCAGCTTGCGAGGGCAGGGACGAGAGACCCAGTACTTC. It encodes CASSLRGQGRETQYF.

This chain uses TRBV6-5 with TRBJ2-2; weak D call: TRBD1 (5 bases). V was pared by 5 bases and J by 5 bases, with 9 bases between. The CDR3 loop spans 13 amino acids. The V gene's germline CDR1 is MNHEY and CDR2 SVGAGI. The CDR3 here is CASSPRVTGELFF. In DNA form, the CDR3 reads TGTGCCAGCAGTCCCAGGGTTACCGGGGAGCTGTTTTTT.

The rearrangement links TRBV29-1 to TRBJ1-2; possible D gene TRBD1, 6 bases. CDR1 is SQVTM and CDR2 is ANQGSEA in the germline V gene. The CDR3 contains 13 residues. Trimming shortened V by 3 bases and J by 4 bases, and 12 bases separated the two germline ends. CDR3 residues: CSVDRGEGYGYTF. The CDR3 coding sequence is TGCAGCGTTGACAGGGGAGAAGGCTATGGCTACACCTTC.

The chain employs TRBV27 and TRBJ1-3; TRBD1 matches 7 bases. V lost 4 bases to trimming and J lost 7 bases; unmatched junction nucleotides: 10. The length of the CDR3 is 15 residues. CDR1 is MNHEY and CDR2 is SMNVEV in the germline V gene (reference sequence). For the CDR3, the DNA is TGTGCCAGCAGTTCCTCCCCGACAGGGAGGAACACCATATATTTT. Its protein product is CASSSSPTGRNTIYF.

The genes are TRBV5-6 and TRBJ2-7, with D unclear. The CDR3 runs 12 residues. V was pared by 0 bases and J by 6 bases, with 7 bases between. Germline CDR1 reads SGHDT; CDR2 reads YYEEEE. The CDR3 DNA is TGTGCCAGCAGCTTGGACGGCAGCGAGCAGTACTTC. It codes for CASSLDGSEQYF. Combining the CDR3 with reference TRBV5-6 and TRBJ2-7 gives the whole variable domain DAGVTQSPTHLIKTRGQQVTLRCSPKSGHDTVSWYQQALGQGPQFIFQYYEEEERQRGNFPDRFSGHQFPNYSSELNVNALLLGDSALYLCASSLDGSEQYFGPGTRLTVT.

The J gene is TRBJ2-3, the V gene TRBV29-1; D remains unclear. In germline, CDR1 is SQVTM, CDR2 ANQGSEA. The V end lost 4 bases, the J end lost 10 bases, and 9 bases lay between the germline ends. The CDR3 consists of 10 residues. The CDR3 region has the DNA TGCAGCGTTGGAGAGCTTCCGCAGTATTTT. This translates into CSVGELPQYF.

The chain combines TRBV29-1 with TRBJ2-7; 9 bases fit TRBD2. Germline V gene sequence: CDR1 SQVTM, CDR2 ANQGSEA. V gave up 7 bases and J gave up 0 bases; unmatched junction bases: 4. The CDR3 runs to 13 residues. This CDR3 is CSAVAGVSYEQYF. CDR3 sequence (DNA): TGCAGCGCAGTAGCGGGAGTCTCCTACGAGCAGTACTTC.

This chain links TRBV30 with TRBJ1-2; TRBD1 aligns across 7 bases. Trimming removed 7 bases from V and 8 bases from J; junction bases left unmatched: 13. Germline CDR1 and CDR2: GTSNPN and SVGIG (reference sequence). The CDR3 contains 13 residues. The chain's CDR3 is CAYLPTGLRGYTF. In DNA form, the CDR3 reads TGTGCCTACCTACCGACAGGGCTTCGGGGCTACACCTTC.

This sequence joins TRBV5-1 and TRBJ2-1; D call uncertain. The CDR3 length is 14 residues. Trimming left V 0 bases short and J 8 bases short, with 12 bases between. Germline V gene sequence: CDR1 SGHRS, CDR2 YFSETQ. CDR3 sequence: CASSLVTGRDEQFF. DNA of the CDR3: TGCGCCAGCAGCTTGGTGACTGGAAGAGATGAGCAGTTCTTC.

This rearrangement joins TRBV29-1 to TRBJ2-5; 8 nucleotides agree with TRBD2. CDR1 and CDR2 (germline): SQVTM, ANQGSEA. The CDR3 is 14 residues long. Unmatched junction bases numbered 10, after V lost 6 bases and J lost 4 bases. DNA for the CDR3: TGCAGCGTGTCGGGGAGCGGGAGTTCAGAGACCCAGTACTTC. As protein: CSVSGSGSSETQYF.

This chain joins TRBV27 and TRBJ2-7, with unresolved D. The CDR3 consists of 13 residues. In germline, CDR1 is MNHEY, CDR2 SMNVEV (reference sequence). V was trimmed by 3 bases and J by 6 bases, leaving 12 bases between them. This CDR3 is CASSFSQASEQYF. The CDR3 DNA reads TGTGCCAGCAGTTTCTCCCAGGCTTCCGAGCAGTACTTC.

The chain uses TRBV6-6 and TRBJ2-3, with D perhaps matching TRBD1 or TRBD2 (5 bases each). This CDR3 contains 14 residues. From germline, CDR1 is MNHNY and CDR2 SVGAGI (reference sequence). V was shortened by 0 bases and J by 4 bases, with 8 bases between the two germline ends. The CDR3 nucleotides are TGTGCCAGCAGTTACTCGACGGGACCAGATACGCAGTATTTT. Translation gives CASSYSTGPDTQYF.

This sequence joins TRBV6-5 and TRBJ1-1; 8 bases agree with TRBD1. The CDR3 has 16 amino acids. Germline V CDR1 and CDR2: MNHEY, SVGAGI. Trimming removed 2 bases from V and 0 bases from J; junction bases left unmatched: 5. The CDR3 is CASSYVRQGLNTEAFF. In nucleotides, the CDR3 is TGTGCCAGCAGTTACGTGCGACAGGGGCTGAACACTGAAGCTTTCTTT.

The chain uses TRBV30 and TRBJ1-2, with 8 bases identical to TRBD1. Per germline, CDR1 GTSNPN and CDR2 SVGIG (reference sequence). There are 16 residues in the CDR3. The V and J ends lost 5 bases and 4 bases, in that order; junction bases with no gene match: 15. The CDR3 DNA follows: TGTGCCTGGCGGGCCCGACTCTACGGGACAGGCTATGGCTACACCTTC. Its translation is CAWRARLYGTGYGYTF.